These T cell receptor beta chains were read from a single sample in a study of T-cell memory formation after mild COVID-19. Using its own MiXCR run on the 5' RACE reads, TCRdb lists one record per CDR3 protein. The sample shows approximately 430,000 distinct CDR3 sequences, 20% to 30% of them seen only once. Sequenced sample: PBMCs or a T cell subset sorted from them (not recorded which). These receptor sequences come from an adult woman who had mild COVID-19 (a few samples of this study predate the infection). Cell type and time point are not known. The CDR3 runs from the conserved cysteine through the conserved F or W. D genes are given only for firm matches. Size is omitted from some rows. Given values are once, few, many or a class for expanded clones.

j_call,v_call,d_call,clone_size,cdr3_nt,cdr3_aa
TRBJ2-1,TRBV5-1,TRBD2,.,TGCGCCAGCAGCTTGGTGGGGGGGACCCTCAATGAGCAGTTCTTC,CASSLVGGTLNEQFF
TRBJ1-2,TRBV15,.,.,TGTGCCACCTACTGGGAGGTCGCTAACTATGGCTACACCTTC,CATYWEVANYGYTF
TRBJ2-5,TRBV5-1,.,.,TGCGCCAGCAGCCTGATGACAGGACAAGAGACCCAGTACTTC,CASSLMTGQETQYF
TRBJ2-1,TRBV20-1,TRBD2,.,TGCAGTGCTGGGGAGGCGCGGGGGACCATCGACAATGAGCAGTTCTTC,CSAGEARGTIDNEQFF
TRBJ2-7,TRBV2,.,.,TGTGCCAGCACCGAGAGCTACGAGCAGTACTTC,CASTESYEQYF
TRBJ1-1,TRBV6-1,.,few,TGTGCCAGCAGTCGGACGGGGAGCGGACCTGAAGCTTTCTTT,CASSRTGSGPEAFF
TRBJ2-2,TRBV4-3,.,once,TGCGCCAGCAGCCAGGGCTTTATTGGGTTCGCGAACACCGGGGAGCTGTTTTTT,CASSQGFIGFANTGELFF
TRBJ1-1,TRBV5-1,.,.,TGCGCCAGCAGCTTCTTAAGGGCTGGGAACACTGAAGCTTTCTTT,CASSFLRAGNTEAFF
TRBJ2-1,TRBV12-3/TRBV12-4,TRBD1,.,TGTGCCAGCATCGGGACAGGGGCGTACAATGAGCAGTTCTTC,CASIGTGAYNEQFF
TRBJ1-5,TRBV24-1,TRBD1,few,TGTGCCACCAGTGATCGGACAGGGCATCAGCCCCAGCATTTT,CATSDRTGHQPQHF
TRBJ2-3,TRBV15,TRBD2,.,TGTGCCACCAGCAGGGGGTTGAGGGGACTAGCTTCTTTT,CATSRGLRGLASF
TRBJ2-7,TRBV3-1,TRBD1,.,TGTGCCAGCAGCCAAACCGGGACAGGGGAATTCGGCGAGCAGTACTTC,CASSQTGTGEFGEQYF
TRBJ2-3,TRBV15,TRBD2,.,TGTGCCACCAGCCTAGCGGGAAGGGCAGATACGCAGTATTTT,CATSLAGRADTQYF
TRBJ2-1,TRBV6-5,.,few,TGTGCCAGCAGTTTCGAAAGATACAATGAGCAGTTCTTC,CASSFERYNEQFF
TRBJ2-1,TRBV7-4,TRBD2,.,TGTGCCAGCAGCTTGACTAGCGGGAGGGCAGTAGACAATGAGCAGTTCTTC,CASSLTSGRAVDNEQFF
TRBJ2-3,TRBV7-2,TRBD2,few,TGTGCCAGCAGAGGACTAGCGGGGGGCACAGATACGCAGTATTTT,CASRGLAGGTDTQYF
TRBJ2-5,TRBV4-2,.,.,TGTGCCAGCAGCCAAAGCTTGGCAAGGACCCAGTACTTC,CASSQSLARTQYF
TRBJ1-2,TRBV29-1,.,.,TGCAGCGTTATCTCGGCCCCAGAATTTGACGGTGGCTACACCTTC,CSVISAPEFDGGYTF
TRBJ1-6,TRBV9,.,.,TGTGCCAGCAGCACATCCCCGGGGGGCTCGGATTCACCCCTCCACTTT,CASSTSPGGSDSPLHF
TRBJ2-7,TRBV4-1,.,few,TGCGCCAGCAGCCAAGTGGTTAGTCCGTACGAGCAGTACTTC,CASSQVVSPYEQYF
TRBJ1-2,TRBV4-1,.,.,TGCGCCAGCAGCCAAGAGGGAGCCAGGCGGGGGTATGGCTACACCTTC,CASSQEGARRGYGYTF
TRBJ1-1,TRBV7-9,.,.,TGTGCCAGCAGCTTAGAATTCGACTGGGGGACTGAAGCTTTCTTT,CASSLEFDWGTEAFF
TRBJ2-1,TRBV5-5,.,.,TGTGCCAGCAGCTTGGCTGGCGGAATTTACAATGAGCAGTTCTTC,CASSLAGGIYNEQFF
TRBJ2-7,TRBV2,.,.,TGTGCCAGCGAACTGCTTGGCGGAACCTACGAGCAGTACTTC,CASELLGGTYEQYF
TRBJ1-5,TRBV7-2,TRBD1,.,TGTGCCAGCAGCCCGGATCGGACAGGCCCCAATCAGCCCCAGCATTTT,CASSPDRTGPNQPQHF
TRBJ2-5,TRBV20-1,.,few,TGCAGTGCTAGACGGGACTGGATAGAAGAGACCCAGTACTTC,CSARRDWIEETQYF
TRBJ2-1,TRBV20-1,.,.,TGCAGTGCTAGAGATTATGGCGGTGGATACACTACTATTTACAATGAGCAGTTCTTC,CSARDYGGGYTTIYNEQFF
TRBJ2-7,TRBV3-1,.,.,TGTGCCAGCAGCCGAAGTGACAGAGGGGTTTACGAGCAGTACTTC,CASSRSDRGVYEQYF
TRBJ2-1,TRBV6-1,TRBD1,once,TGTGCCACTGGACAGGAGGCCTACAATGAGCAGTTCTTC,CATGQEAYNEQFF
TRBJ2-5,TRBV10-2,TRBD1,.,TGCGCCAGCAGGGGGGACAGGGCGGAAAAAGAGACCCAGTACTTC,CASRGDRAEKETQYF
TRBJ1-1,TRBV7-9,.,few,TGTGCCAGCAGCTTAGCCAGGGGCCCTGAAGCTTTCTTT,CASSLARGPEAFF
TRBJ2-1,TRBV18,.,.,TGTGCCAGCTCCCCGGCTAGCGCGGTAGATGAGCAGTTCTTC,CASSPASAVDEQFF
TRBJ2-7,TRBV5-5,.,.,TGTGCCAGCAGCTTGGAATGGGGCTCCTACGAGCAGTACTTC,CASSLEWGSYEQYF
TRBJ2-5,TRBV2,.,.,TGTGCCAGCAGTGAAGCAACCCATAAAGAGACCCAGTACTTC,CASSEATHKETQYF
TRBJ2-1,TRBV6-5,.,.,TGTGCCAGCAGTTACCGGCAGGGCAATGAGCAGTTCTTC,CASSYRQGNEQFF
TRBJ2-1,TRBV7-2,TRBD2,.,TGTGCCAGCAGCTTACTTCCTAGCGGTCGCTCCTACAATGAGCAGTTCTTC,CASSLLPSGRSYNEQFF
TRBJ1-1,TRBV4-2,TRBD1,.,TGTGCCAGCAGCCAAGCCCAGACAGGGGGGAACACTGAAGCTTTCTTT,CASSQAQTGGNTEAFF
TRBJ1-6,TRBV12-3/TRBV12-4,.,few,TGTGCCAGCAGAACATCCCCAACAGGGAGTTGGTCACCCCTCCACTTT,CASRTSPTGSWSPLHF
TRBJ2-1,TRBV13,.,few,TGTGCCAGCAGCCAAGGGTCAGGGAACAATGAGCAGTTCTTC,CASSQGSGNNEQFF
TRBJ2-6,TRBV7-8,.,.,TGTGCCAGCAGCTTAATCAGGTGGGCCGGGGCCAACGTCCTGACTTTC,CASSLIRWAGANVLTF
TRBJ2-2,TRBV6-5,.,few,TGTGCCAGCAGCAGTAGCGGTGCTCGCGGGGAGCTGTTTTTT,CASSSSGARGELFF
TRBJ2-7,TRBV15,.,few,TGTGCCACCAGCAGAGATCGGACGGGGTACGAGCAGTACTTC,CATSRDRTGYEQYF
TRBJ2-1,TRBV24-1,TRBD1,few,TGTGCCACCAGTGACCACAGGGGGTGGGAAAGAAATGAGCAGTTCTTC,CATSDHRGWERNEQFF
TRBJ2-5,TRBV13,TRBD2,many,TGTGCCAGCAGCTTAGTGGGACTAGCGGGAGTCGAGGAGACCCAGTACTTC,CASSLVGLAGVEETQYF
TRBJ2-7,TRBV4-3,.,.,TGCGCCAGCAGCCAAGAGGGGGACATCTCCTACGAGCAGTACTTC,CASSQEGDISYEQYF
TRBJ2-1,TRBV7-8,TRBD2,.,TGTGCCAGCAGCTCTAAGCGGGGCCCATACAATGAGCAGTTCTTC,CASSSKRGPYNEQFF
TRBJ1-4,TRBV6-6,TRBD1,.,TGTGCCAGCAGTTCGGGACAGACCGCAACTAATGAAAAACTGTTTTTT,CASSSGQTATNEKLFF
TRBJ2-5,TRBV30,.,few,TGTGCCCACTGGCCGATCCAAGAGACCCAGTACTTC,CAHWPIQETQYF
TRBJ2-1,TRBV12-3/TRBV12-4,TRBD2,few,TGTGCCAGCAGTGAAGCTACGGGCGGGGGTTCGATTACGCGGAAGCAGTTCTTC,CASSEATGGGSITRKQFF
TRBJ2-2,TRBV12-3/TRBV12-4,.,many,TGTGCCAGCAGTTACGGCAGGACGACCGGGGAGCTGTTTTTT,CASSYGRTTGELFF
TRBJ2-3,TRBV29-1,.,.,TGCAGCGTCCCCAAATTCGGCGACACAGATACGCAGTATTTT,CSVPKFGDTDTQYF
TRBJ2-1,TRBV24-1,TRBD2,.,TGTGCCACCAGTGATCCGATCAGGACTAGCGGGGGATTGGGGAATGAGCAGTTCTTC,CATSDPIRTSGGLGNEQFF
TRBJ1-6,TRBV9,.,.,TGTGCCAGCAGCGTAGACGCCGCCCGGGCCCCACTCCACTTT,CASSVDAARAPLHF